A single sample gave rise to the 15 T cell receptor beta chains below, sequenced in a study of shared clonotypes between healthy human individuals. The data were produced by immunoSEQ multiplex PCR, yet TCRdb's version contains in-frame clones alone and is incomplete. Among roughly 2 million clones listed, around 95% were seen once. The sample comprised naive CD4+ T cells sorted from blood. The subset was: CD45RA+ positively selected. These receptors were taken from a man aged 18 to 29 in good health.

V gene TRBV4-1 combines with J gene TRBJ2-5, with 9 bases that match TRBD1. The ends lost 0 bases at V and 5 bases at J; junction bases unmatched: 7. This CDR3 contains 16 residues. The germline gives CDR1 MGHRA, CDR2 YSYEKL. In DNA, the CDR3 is TGCGCCAGCAGCCAAGAATGGACAGGGGTTGCGGAGACCCAGTACTTC. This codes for CASSQEWTGVAETQYF.

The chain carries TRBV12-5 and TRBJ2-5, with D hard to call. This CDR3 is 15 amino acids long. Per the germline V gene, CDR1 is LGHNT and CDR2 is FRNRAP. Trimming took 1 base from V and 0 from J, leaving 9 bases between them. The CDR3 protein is CASGLGQSYQETQYF. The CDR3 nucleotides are TGTGCTAGTGGTTTGGGCCAGTCGTACCAAGAGACCCAGTACTTC. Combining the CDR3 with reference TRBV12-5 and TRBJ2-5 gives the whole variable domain DARVTQTPRHKVTEMGQEVTMRCQPILGHNTVFWYRQTMMQGLELLAYFRNRAPLDDSGMPKDRFSAEMPDATLATLKIQPSEPRDSAVYFCASGLGQSYQETQYFGPGTRLLVL.

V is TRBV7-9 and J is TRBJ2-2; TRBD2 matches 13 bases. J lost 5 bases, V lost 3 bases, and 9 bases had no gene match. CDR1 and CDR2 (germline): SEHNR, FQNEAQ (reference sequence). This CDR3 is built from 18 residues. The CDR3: CASSFVGTSGMGTGELFF. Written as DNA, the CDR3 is TGTGCCAGCAGCTTCGTAGGGACTAGCGGGATGGGGACCGGGGAGCTGTTTTTT.

The DNA for the CDR3 is TGTGCCAGCAGACTAGCGGGAGGGTACCAAGAGACCCAGTACTTC. It translates to CASRLAGGYQETQYF. The chain combines TRBV2 with TRBJ2-5; 13 bases are a match to TRBD2. Per the germline V gene, CDR1 is SNHLY and CDR2 is FYNNEI. This CDR3 is built from 15 residues. J lost 0 bases, V lost 6 bases, and 1 base had no gene match.

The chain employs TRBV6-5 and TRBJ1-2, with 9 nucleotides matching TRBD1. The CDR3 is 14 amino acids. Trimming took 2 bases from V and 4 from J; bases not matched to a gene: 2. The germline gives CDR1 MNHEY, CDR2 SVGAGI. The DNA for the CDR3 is TGTGCCAGCAGTTACGCGGACAGGGGCTATGGCTACACCTTC. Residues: CASSYADRGYGYTF.

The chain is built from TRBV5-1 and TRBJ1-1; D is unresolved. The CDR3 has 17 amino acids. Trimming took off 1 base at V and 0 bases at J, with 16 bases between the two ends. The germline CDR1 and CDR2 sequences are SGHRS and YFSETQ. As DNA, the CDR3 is TGCGCCAGCAGCTTGTTGGGTCACGAGCTCGTGAACACTGAAGCTTTCTTT. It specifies CASSLLGHELVNTEAFF.

DNA for the CDR3: TGTGCCAGCTTGGAACTGAACAATGAGCAGTTCTTC. Its translation: CASLELNNEQFF. The rearrangement links TRBV2 to TRBJ2-1; D gene uncertain. Trimming stripped 8 bases from V and 5 bases from J, with 10 bases between. The CDR3 covers 12 residues. Germline CDR1 reads SNHLY; CDR2 reads FYNNEI.

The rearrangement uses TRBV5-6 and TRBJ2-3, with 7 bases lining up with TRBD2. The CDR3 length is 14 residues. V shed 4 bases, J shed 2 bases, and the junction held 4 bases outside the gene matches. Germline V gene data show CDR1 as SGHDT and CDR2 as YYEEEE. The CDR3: CASSHGTITDTQYF. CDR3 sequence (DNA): TGTGCCAGCAGCCATGGGACTATCACAGATACGCAGTATTTT.

The CDR3 DNA reads as TGCGCCTTCGGGGCAGGTCTGAGGGAGACCCAGTACTTC. Its translation: CAFGAGLRETQYF. The genes are TRBV10-1 and TRBJ2-5, with D perhaps TRBD1 or TRBD2 (5 bases each). Germline loops: CDR1 WNHNN, CDR2 SYGVQD (reference sequence). The length of the CDR3 is 13 residues. Trimming took off 11 bases at V and 5 bases at J, with 18 bases between the two ends.

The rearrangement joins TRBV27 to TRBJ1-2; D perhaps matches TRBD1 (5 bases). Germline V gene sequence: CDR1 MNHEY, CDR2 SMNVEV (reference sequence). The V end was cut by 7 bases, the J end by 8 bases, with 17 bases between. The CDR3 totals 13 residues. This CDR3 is CASKLTVGGGYTF. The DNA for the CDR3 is TGTGCCAGCAAGTTGACCGTCGGGGGAGGCTACACCTTC.

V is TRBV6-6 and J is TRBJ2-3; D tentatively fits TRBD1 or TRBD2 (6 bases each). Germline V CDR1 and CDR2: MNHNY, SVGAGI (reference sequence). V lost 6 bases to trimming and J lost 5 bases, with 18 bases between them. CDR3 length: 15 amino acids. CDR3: CASSGARGPGDTQYF. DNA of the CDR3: TGTGCCAGCAGCGGAGCACGGGGGCCGGGAGATACGCAGTATTTT.

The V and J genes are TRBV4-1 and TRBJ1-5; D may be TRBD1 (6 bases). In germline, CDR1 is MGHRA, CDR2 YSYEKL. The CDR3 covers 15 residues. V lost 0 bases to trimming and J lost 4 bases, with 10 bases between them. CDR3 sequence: CASSQEYRANQPQHF. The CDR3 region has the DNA TGCGCCAGCAGCCAAGAGTACAGGGCAAATCAGCCCCAGCATTTT.

The CDR3 region is CASSEGQGNSPLHF. Written as DNA, the CDR3 is TGTGCCAGCAGCGAGGGACAGGGTAATTCACCCCTCCACTTT. The J gene is TRBJ1-6, the V gene TRBV7-2; TRBD1 agrees at 9 bases. This CDR3 comprises 14 residues. V gave up 5 bases and J gave up 6 bases; unmatched junction bases: 2. The germline V gene has CDR1 SGHTA and CDR2 FQGNSA.

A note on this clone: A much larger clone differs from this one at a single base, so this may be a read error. CDR3 in amino acids: CASSLVQETQYF. The CDR3 DNA is TGTGCCAGCAGCTTGGTGCAAGAGACCCAGTACTTC. The V gene is TRBV13, the J gene TRBJ2-5; D call uncertain. The CDR3 spans 12 residues. Germline V gene data show CDR1 as PRHDT and CDR2 as FYEKMQ (reference sequence). The V and J ends lost 3 bases and 2 bases respectively, with 4 bases between them.

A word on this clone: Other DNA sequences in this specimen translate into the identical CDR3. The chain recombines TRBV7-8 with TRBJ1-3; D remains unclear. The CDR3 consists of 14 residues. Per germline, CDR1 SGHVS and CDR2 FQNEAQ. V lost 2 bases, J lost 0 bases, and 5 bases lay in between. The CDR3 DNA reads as TGTGCCAGCAGCTTAAGTGACTCTGGAAACACCATATATTTT. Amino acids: CASSLSDSGNTIYF.